The 26 T cell receptor beta chains listed next were all sequenced from one sample in a study of T cell repertoires in cytomegalovirus infection. These receptors lack a known antigen. TCRdb fed the reads into MiXCR, producing one record per CDR3 protein. The sample has 800,000 to 950,000 distinct CDR3 sequences, 32% seen once. Sequences were derived from cultured CD8+ T cells from PBMCs, sampled from culture after CMV antigen stimulation. Every receptor here comes from a human donor in good health (CMV status not recorded). Some clones in this sample may be carry-over from other donors' samples.

This clonotype was observed many times. The chain couples TRBV7-8 to TRBJ2-7, with D perhaps matching TRBD1 (5 bases). The germline CDR1 and CDR2 sequences are SGHVS and FQNEAQ. The V end was cut by 0 bases, the J end by 2 bases, with 8 bases between. The CDR3 is 14 amino acids. As DNA, the CDR3 is TGTGCCAGCAGCTTAGCCCAGGACACCTACGAGCAGTACGTC. This sequence encodes CASSLAQDTYEQYV.

The J gene is TRBJ2-7, the V gene TRBV6-1, with 10 bases identical to TRBD1. With V trimmed by 10 bases and J by 0 bases, 9 bases remained unmatched. The CDR3 totals 15 residues. The germline CDR1 and CDR2 sequences are MNHNS and SASEGT. The CDR3 reads CATWTGGFGSYEQYV. The DNA of the CDR3 is TGTGCCACCTGGACAGGGGGTTTCGGCTCCTACGAGCAGTACGTC.

This clonotype showed up many times. The chain couples TRBV7-2 to TRBJ2-7; maybe TRBD2 (7 bases). This CDR3 comprises 13 residues. Germline loops: CDR1 SGHTA, CDR2 FQGNSA. V was trimmed by 6 bases and J by 7 bases, leaving 16 bases between them. The CDR3 reads CASRRGERDEQYF. The DNA for the CDR3 is TGTGCCAGCAGGAGGGGGGAGCGGGATGAGCAGTACTTC.

This clonotype was observed many times. V gene TRBV27 combines with J gene TRBJ1-1; D gene ambiguous. The V gene's germline CDR1 is MNHEY and CDR2 SMNVEV (reference sequence). Trimming left V 4 bases short and J 1 base short, with 10 bases between. CDR3 length: 14 residues. CDR3 in DNA: TGTGCCAGCAGTTCTCGGCCAGGGAACACTGAAGCTTTCTTT. Translating gives CASSSRPGNTEAFF.

V is TRBV2 and J is TRBJ2-7, with a weak D call TRBD1 (6 bases). The CDR3 is 14 amino acids. V gave up 5 bases and J gave up 1 base, with 12 bases separating them. The V gene's germline CDR1 is SNHLY and CDR2 FYNNEI. In nucleotides, the CDR3 is TGTGCCAGCAGTTGGGGGCAGCCTTCCTACGAGCAGTACTTC. Protein sequence: CASSWGQPSYEQYF.

CDR3 sequence (DNA): TGTGCCAGCTGGCCAGGGTTCGGAGCTTTCTTT. Protein sequence: CASWPGFGAFF. The chain links TRBV2 to TRBJ1-1; maybe TRBD1 (5 bases). The CDR3 is 11 residues long. Trimming pared 8 bases from V and 10 bases from J, leaving 14 bases between. Per the germline V gene, CDR1 is SNHLY and CDR2 is FYNNEI. The full variable domain, with the rest looked up from reference TRBV2 and TRBJ1-1, is EPEVTQTPSHQVTQMGQEVILRCVPISNHLYFYWYRQILGQKVEFLVSFYNNEISEKSEIFDDQFSVERPDGSNFTLKIRSTKLEDSAMYFCASWPGFGAFFGQGTRLTVV.

CDR3 amino acids: CASSPDPKGELFF. The CDR3, as DNA: TGTGCCAGCAGCCCTGACCCTAAGGGGGAGCTGTTTTTT. This rearrangement joins TRBV5-5 to TRBJ2-2, with no clear D. The CDR3 sequence is 13 residues long. Per the germline V gene, CDR1 is SGHKS and CDR2 is YYEKEE (reference sequence). V was cut by 4 bases and J by 8 bases, with 12 bases left in between.

This clonotype was detected a few times. The V call is TRBV6-5, the J call TRBJ2-1, with TRBD2 matching 13 bases. This CDR3 comprises 18 residues. With V trimmed by 7 bases and J by 0 bases, 9 bases remained unmatched. CDR1 and CDR2 (germline): MNHEY, SVGAGI. CDR3 residues: CASTLGLAGANSYNEQFF. The DNA for the CDR3 is TGTGCCAGCACCCTAGGACTAGCGGGGGCCAACTCCTACAATGAGCAGTTCTTC.

This clonotype was recorded many times. The rearrangement joins TRBV7-3 to TRBJ2-1; TRBD2 might be the D (6 bases). This CDR3 has 14 residues. Deletions cut 2 bases from V and 3 bases from J, with 8 bases between. Germline V gene data show CDR1 as SGHTA and CDR2 as FQGTGA. The CDR3 here is CASSLGGFYNEQFF. CDR3 DNA: TGTGCCAGCAGCTTAGGGGGGTTCTACAATGAGCAGTTCTTC.

This clonotype was picked up a small number of times. The V gene is TRBV6-1, the J gene TRBJ2-2; tentative D call: TRBD2 (7 bases). Germline values: CDR1 MNHNS, CDR2 SASEGT. This CDR3 is built from 15 residues. Trimming pared 5 bases from V and 7 bases from J, leaving 17 bases between. Written as DNA, the CDR3 is TGTGCCAGCAGTTACGGTTTGCGGGGGCTCGGGGAGCTGTTTTTT. Its translation: CASSYGLRGLGELFF.

This clonotype was counted ten times or more. V usage is TRBV7-6 and J usage is TRBJ2-3; 12 nucleotides agree with TRBD2. V was clipped by 6 bases and J by 4 bases; unmatched bases: 8. The CDR3 totals 16 residues. Per germline, CDR1 SGHVS and CDR2 FNYEAQ. CDR3 nucleotides: TGTGCCAGCAGATCTGGGACTAGCGGGTTTTCAGATACGCAGTATTTT. Translation gives CASRSGTSGFSDTQYF.

The chain joins TRBV7-3 to TRBJ2-1; TRBD1 might be the D (5 bases). The CDR3 runs 13 residues. V lost 6 bases, J lost 9 bases, and 15 bases lay in between. In germline, CDR1 is SGHTA, CDR2 FQGTGA. CDR3 nucleotides: TGTGCCAGCAGTCCTACCAGGGAAGGTGAGCAGTTCTTC. Encoded protein: CASSPTREGEQFF.

This clonotype was recorded a few times. The chain uses TRBV11-1 and TRBJ2-4; D is possibly TRBD1 or TRBD2 (6 bases each). The CDR3 is made up of 15 amino acids. Germline values: CDR1 SGHAT, CDR2 FQDESV (reference sequence). Trimming cost V 1 base and J 6 bases, with 13 bases left between them. The CDR3 DNA follows: TGTGCCAGCAGCTTAGAGGGGGGCGCGGGAAACATTCAGTACTTC. This codes for CASSLEGGAGNIQYF.

J is TRBJ2-7 and V is TRBV10-3; no reliable D call. CDR1 and CDR2 from the germline V gene are ENHRY and SYGVKD. Trimming removed 7 bases from V and 1 base from J, with 11 bases in between. The CDR3 is 13 amino acids. CDR3 loop: CAITVERSYEQYF. CDR3 DNA: TGTGCCATCACTGTGGAGAGATCCTACGAGCAGTACTTC.

The sample holds a few counts of this clonotype. The CDR3 loop reads CASSFQTLGSTEAFF. In nucleotides, the CDR3 is TGTGCCAGCAGTTTTCAGACCCTGGGGAGCACTGAAGCTTTCTTT. The gene calls are TRBV27 and TRBJ1-1; unclear D gene. The V end lost 3 bases, the J end lost 4 bases, and 15 bases lay between the germline ends. This CDR3 has 15 residues. Germline V lookup: CDR1 MNHEY, CDR2 SMNVEV (reference sequence).

A remark on this clonotype: At one of its ends the junction is not consistent with the germline gene, which may arise from a read error. This CDR3 is CVSSLASRGDQPQHF. The DNA for the CDR3 is TGTGTCAGCAGCTTAGCAAGCAGGGGGGATCAGCCCCAGCATTTT. This chain connects TRBV7-9 to TRBJ1-5; 7 positions match TRBD1. CDR3 length: 15 residues. CDR1 is SEHNR and CDR2 is FQNEAQ in the germline V gene (reference sequence).

This chain links TRBV7-3 with TRBJ2-3; 9 bases map to TRBD2. Germline V gene sequence: CDR1 SGHTA, CDR2 FQGTGA. The CDR3 loop spans 18 amino acids. The J segment lost 4 bases and the V segment lost 5 bases, leaving 16 bases of the junction unmatched. The CDR3 DNA reads as TGTGCCAGCAGCCCTCAGGGTAGCGGGGGAATACAGGCAGATACGCAGTATTTT. It translates to CASSPQGSGGIQADTQYF.

This chain connects TRBV6-5 to TRBJ2-7, with D hard to call. Germline CDR1 reads MNHEY; CDR2 reads SVGAGI. There are 11 residues in the CDR3. V was cut by 7 bases and J by 5 bases, with 9 bases left in between. The DNA of the CDR3 is TGTGCCAGCATTTTAGGGCACGAGCAGTACTTC. This translates into CASILGHEQYF.

This clonotype was counted ten times or more. J is TRBJ1-2 and V is TRBV19; a possible D gene is TRBD1 (6 bases). Between the trimmed V and J ends, which lost 4 bases and 4 bases, there was a span of 13 bases. The CDR3 loop spans 14 amino acids. Germline CDR1 reads LNHDA; CDR2 reads SQIVND (reference sequence). CDR3 in amino acids: CASSTPDRSYGYTF. Written as DNA, the CDR3 is TGTGCCAGTAGTACCCCGGACAGAAGCTATGGCTACACCTTC.

In DNA form, the CDR3 reads TGTGCCAGCAGCTTAGGGCTAGTCGGCGAGCAGTACGTC. This sequence encodes CASSLGLVGEQYV. The rearrangement links TRBV13 to TRBJ2-7, with unresolved D. The CDR3 loop spans 13 amino acids. V lost 0 bases to trimming and J lost 6 bases, with 9 bases between them. Germline CDR1 PRHDT, CDR2 FYEKMQ (reference sequence).

The V call is TRBV12-3 or TRBV12-4, the J call TRBJ1-4; weak D call: TRBD1 (6 bases). The V and J ends lost 5 bases and 7 bases respectively, with 17 bases between them. CDR3 length: 15 amino acids. The CDR3 DNA reads TGTGCCAGCAGTAACCACAGGGATCGGGCTGAAAAACTGTTTTTT. It codes for CASSNHRDRAEKLFF.

This clonotype appeared a few times. The chain links TRBV10-3 to TRBJ1-5, with D uncertain. CDR3 length: 15 residues. Per germline, CDR1 ENHRY and CDR2 SYGVKD. The V end lost 3 bases, the J end lost 4 bases, and 13 bases lay between the germline ends. The CDR3 DNA is TGTGCCATCAGTGAAAATTTGGGAGGGAATCAGCCCCAGCATTTT. Translation: CAISENLGGNQPQHF.

As DNA, the CDR3 is TGTGCCAGCAGCGCGGGGGGCGTTACTAACTATGGCTACACCTTC. It specifies CASSAGGVTNYGYTF. The chain uses TRBV9 and TRBJ1-2, with D maybe TRBD1 (6 bases). Between the trimmed V and J ends, which lost 3 bases and 0 bases, there was a span of 12 bases. The V gene's germline CDR1 is SGDLS and CDR2 YYNGEE. This CDR3 spans 15 amino acids.

This clonotype appeared many times. This sequence joins TRBV7-8 and TRBJ2-3; 10 bases line up with TRBD2. CDR1 and CDR2 from the germline V gene are SGHVS and FQNEAQ. Trimming took 2 bases from V and 3 from J; bases not matched to a gene: 2. The CDR3 covers 15 residues. The CDR3 protein is CASSLTSGATDTQYF. The CDR3 DNA is TGTGCCAGCAGCTTAACTAGCGGGGCGACAGATACGCAGTATTTT.

This clonotype has at least ten counts. V gene TRBV5-6 combines with J gene TRBJ2-3; no reliable D call. The length of the CDR3 is 15 residues. Trimming removed 2 bases from V and 0 bases from J, with 10 bases in between. Germline CDR1 SGHDT, CDR2 YYEEEE. As DNA, the CDR3 is TGTGCCAGCAGCTTAGGGCCTACTAGCACAGATACGCAGTATTTT. This gives the protein CASSLGPTSTDTQYF.

This clonotype came up a few times. This rearrangement joins TRBV27 to TRBJ1-2; D is possibly TRBD1 (5 bases). Trimming left V 2 bases short and J 6 bases short, with 16 bases between. The germline V gene encodes CDR1 MNHEY and CDR2 SMNVEV (reference sequence). CDR3 length equals 15 residues. The CDR3: CASSLSMDIPNGYTF. Here the CDR3 DNA reads TGTGCCAGCAGTTTAAGTATGGACATCCCCAATGGCTACACCTTC.